The present T cell receptor (beta chain) was sequenced within a study of T cell repertoires in cytomegalovirus infection (dated by TCRdb to the late 2010s). Study-wide context: The peptide stimulations were aimed at well-studied HLA-B-restricted epitopes as well as recently identified HLA-C-restricted CMV epitopes, whose presentation resists viral immunomodulation. Donor HLA type was relevant to the analysis, as public TCR beta signatures indicated carriage of CMV infection together with the matching HLA type. Results and caveats for the whole study, not just this receptor: In the ex vivo response, HLA-C-restricted CMV-specific TCR beta clonotypes were dominant, and in two of eight donors the single most frequent clonotype came from this HLA-C-restricted group. Cumulative frequency of public TCR beta family members discriminated carriers of CMV infection plus the relevant HLA type in this cohort and an independent approximately 370-donor cohort.

This clonotype was seen only once. Its specific antigen is unknown. It has no much larger one-base neighbor in the sample; base qualities were not kept. Weak support is all one read offers. CDR1 and CDR2, per the germline V gene, are MNHEY and SVGAGI. From its cysteine to its phenylalanine, the CDR3 spans 13 amino acids. Of all the DNA, just the CDR3 is kept, 39 bases in frame from base 1. The germline ends are 13 bases apart after V is trimmed by 6 bases and J by 8 bases. Sequencing instrument: Illumina HiSeq 1500. Using fastp trimming at Q25 and MiXCR clonotype assembly, TCRdb reanalyzed the public sequencing data and kept in-frame beta chains. Identical CDR3 proteins give one entry, which carries the most common genes and DNA. The sample table contains about 310,000 distinct CDR3 sequences; only one count was recorded for roughly 25% of them. The top ten hold roughly 13% of the sample. Taken with the paper, the label for treatment or condition translates to: in vitro stimulation with specific CMV peptide epitopes to enrich CMV-specific T cells.

The chain joins TRBV6-5 to TRBJ1-4; too little of a D gene remains to name it. The source material was cultured PBMCs, sampled from culture after CMV antigen stimulation. The clonotype originates from a human donor in good health (CMV status not recorded). Some clones in this sample may be carry-over from other donors' samples. DNA sequence: TGTGCCAGCAGACTAGGACGGGAAGAAAAACTGTTTTTT. Its translation reads: CASRLGREEKLFF.